This T cell receptor beta chain was obtained from a study of PD-1 blockade in classical Hodgkin lymphoma. The V gene lost 0 bases and the J gene lost 8 bases, with 11 bases spanning the gap. Germline values: CDR1 SGHRS, CDR2 YFSETQ. The CDR3 sequence is 14 residues long. Findings of the study overall: It was among complete responders that baseline diversity resembled that of newly diagnosed patients. With respect to the repertoire differences, their causes, possibly disease activity or prior therapy, remain undefined. Newly diagnosed patients were reported to exhibit reduced baseline TCR diversity relative to healthy donors.

All patients experienced relapse after autologous stem cell transplantation, and brentuximab vedotin exposure was variable. The best responses consisted of complete response, partial response or progressive disease. About this clone itself: Antigen specificity is unknown.

Clones were sequenced by immunoSEQ multiplex PCR, and TCRdb holds only the in-frame ones, with some missing. Of more than 35,000 clones in the sample, just over 85% are singletons; the top ten hold 7% to 8%. The chain joins TRBV5-1 to TRBJ1-4; TRBD1 is a possible D gene (6 bases). This receptor was taken from a human donor with classical Hodgkin lymphoma. The sequencing here drew on peripheral blood mononuclear cells (PBMCs), taken before the second cycle of nivolumab. The DNA for the CDR3 is TGCGCCAGCAGCTTGGAGGGGGACTCCGAAAAACTGTTTTTT. Its translation: CASSLEGDSEKLFF.